This TCR beta chain was captured in a study of Graves' ophthalmopathy and Graves' hyperthyroidism. Germline values: CDR1 SGHAT, CDR2 FQNNGV. Unmatched junction bases numbered 4, after V lost 5 bases and J lost 10 bases. CDR3 length: 13 amino acids. Uncontrolled infections, pregnancy, lactation or other autoimmune diseases led to patient exclusion. Amplifying from RNA transcripts, the study obtained TCR beta CDR3 regions. The workflow started with a first-round RT-PCR run with HTBI primers and then moved on to a second-round multiplex PCR. In TCRdb, the multiplex PCR reads were re-called with MiXCR into one record per CDR3 protein. This sample has more than 1,000,000 distinct CDR3 sequences, with 36% found just once. In its sample, this clonotype was seen a few times.

The sample consisted of peripheral blood or thyroid tissue (not recorded which). This TCR derives from an adult man with Graves' hyperthyroidism. V usage is TRBV11-2 and J usage is TRBJ2-7, with 14 bases matching TRBD2. Here the CDR3 DNA reads TGTGCCAGCAGCGGACTAGCGGGAGGACCACAGTACTTC. This codes for CASSGLAGGPQYF.